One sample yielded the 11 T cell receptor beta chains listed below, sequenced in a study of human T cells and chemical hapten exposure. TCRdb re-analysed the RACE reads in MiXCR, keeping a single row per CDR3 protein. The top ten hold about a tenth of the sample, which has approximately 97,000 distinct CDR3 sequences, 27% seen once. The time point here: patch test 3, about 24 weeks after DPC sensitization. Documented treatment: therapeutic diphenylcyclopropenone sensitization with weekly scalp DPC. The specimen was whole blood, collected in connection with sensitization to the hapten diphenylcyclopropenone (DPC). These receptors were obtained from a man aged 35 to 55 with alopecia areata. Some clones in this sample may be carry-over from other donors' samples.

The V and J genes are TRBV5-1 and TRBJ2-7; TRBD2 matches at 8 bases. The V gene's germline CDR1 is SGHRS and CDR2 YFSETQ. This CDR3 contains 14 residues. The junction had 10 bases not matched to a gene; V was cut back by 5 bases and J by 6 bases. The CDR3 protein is CASRPRTGTSEQYF. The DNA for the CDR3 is TGCGCCAGCAGGCCACGTACCGGGACTAGCGAGCAGTACTTC.

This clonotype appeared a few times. The DNA for the CDR3 is TGCAGTGCTAGAGACGGGACAGGGGGAAACTATGGCTACACCTTC. Translation gives CSARDGTGGNYGYTF. V gene TRBV20-1 combines with J gene TRBJ1-2; 11 positions agree with TRBD1. The ends lost 0 bases at V and 2 bases at J; junction bases unmatched: 2. There are 15 residues in the CDR3. Germline CDR1 reads DFQATT; CDR2 reads SNEGSKA (reference sequence).

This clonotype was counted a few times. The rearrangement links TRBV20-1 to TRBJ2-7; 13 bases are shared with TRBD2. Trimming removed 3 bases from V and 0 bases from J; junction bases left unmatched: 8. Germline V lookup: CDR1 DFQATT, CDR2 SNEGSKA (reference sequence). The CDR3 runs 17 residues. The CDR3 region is CSARTSGRPSVSYEQYF. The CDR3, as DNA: TGCAGTGCTAGGACTAGCGGGAGGCCGTCGGTCTCCTACGAGCAGTACTTC.

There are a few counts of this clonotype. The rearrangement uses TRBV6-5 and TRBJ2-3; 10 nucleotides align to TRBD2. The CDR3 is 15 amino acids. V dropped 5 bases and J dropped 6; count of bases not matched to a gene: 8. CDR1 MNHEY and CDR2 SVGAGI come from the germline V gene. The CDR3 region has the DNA TGTGCCAGCAGTGAAAAACTAGCGGGACGGGATACGCAGTATTTT. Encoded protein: CASSEKLAGRDTQYF.

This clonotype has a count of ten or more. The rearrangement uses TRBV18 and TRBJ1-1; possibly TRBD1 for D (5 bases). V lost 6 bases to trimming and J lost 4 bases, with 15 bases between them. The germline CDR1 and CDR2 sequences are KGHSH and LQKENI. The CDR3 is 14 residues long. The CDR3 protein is CASSPSGGGTEAFF. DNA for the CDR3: TGTGCCAGCTCCCCCTCGGGGGGTGGCACTGAAGCTTTCTTT.

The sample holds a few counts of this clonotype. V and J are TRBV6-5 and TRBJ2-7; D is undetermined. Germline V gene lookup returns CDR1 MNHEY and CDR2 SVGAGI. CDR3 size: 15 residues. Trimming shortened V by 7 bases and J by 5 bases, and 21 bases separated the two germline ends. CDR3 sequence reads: CASTLHINGVNEQYF. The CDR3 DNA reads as TGTGCCAGCACCCTACACATTAATGGGGTGAACGAGCAGTACTTC.

CDR3 nucleotides: TGTGCCAGCAGTTCCCGGGGGACCTACGAGCAGTACTTC. It specifies CASSSRGTYEQYF. The chain recombines TRBV28 with TRBJ2-7; a weak D match, TRBD2 (6 bases). Looked up from germline, CDR1 is MDHEN and CDR2 is SYDVKM. V was pared by 4 bases and J by 2 bases, with 9 bases between. This CDR3 has 13 residues.

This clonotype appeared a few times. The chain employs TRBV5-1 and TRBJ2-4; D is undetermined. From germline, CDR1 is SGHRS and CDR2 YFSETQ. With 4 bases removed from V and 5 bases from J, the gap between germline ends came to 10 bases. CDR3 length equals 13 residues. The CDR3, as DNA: TGCGCCAGCAGCCCCGCCGTCCAAAACATTCAGTACTTC. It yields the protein CASSPAVQNIQYF.

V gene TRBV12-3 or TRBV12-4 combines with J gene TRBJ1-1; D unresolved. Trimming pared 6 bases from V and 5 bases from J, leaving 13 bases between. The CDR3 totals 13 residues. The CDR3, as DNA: TGTGCCAGCAGCATGAATCGGAGGACTGAAGCTTTCTTT. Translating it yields CASSMNRRTEAFF.

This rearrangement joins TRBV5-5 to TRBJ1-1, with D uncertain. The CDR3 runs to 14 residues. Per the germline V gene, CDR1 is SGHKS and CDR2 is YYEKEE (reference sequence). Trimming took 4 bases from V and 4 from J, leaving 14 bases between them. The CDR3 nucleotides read TGTGCCAGCAGCCAATTTCGGGGTGGCACTGAAGCTTTCTTT. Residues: CASSQFRGGTEAFF.

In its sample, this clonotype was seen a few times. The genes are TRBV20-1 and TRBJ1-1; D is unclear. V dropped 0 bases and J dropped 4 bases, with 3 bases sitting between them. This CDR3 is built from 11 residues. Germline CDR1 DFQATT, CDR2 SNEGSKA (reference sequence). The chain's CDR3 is CSARESTEAFF. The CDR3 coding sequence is TGCAGTGCTAGAGAATCCACTGAAGCTTTCTTT.